Following are 9 T cell receptor beta chains from one sample sequenced in a study of beta chain features in type 1 diabetes. Study conclusions and caveats: Moderate yet significant TCRB CDR3 shortening was seen in Type 1 diabetes patients in all four CD4+ subsets.

Investigators reverse transcribed all isolated RNA, so they sequenced expressed TCRB transcripts. Clones were sequenced by immunoSEQ multiplex PCR, and TCRdb holds only the in-frame ones, with some missing. Among approximately 270,000 clones listed, 14% were seen once. No cognate antigen is known for these TCRs. The sequencing sample was made of naive CD4+ T cells from blood. The receptor source for this set is a man aged 30 to 45 with type 1 diabetes.

This clone was observed a few times. The chain carries TRBV2 and TRBJ1-5; the D is unclear. Germline V gene data show CDR1 as SNHLY and CDR2 as FYNNEI. Trimming removed 2 bases from V and 4 bases from J, with 6 bases in between. The CDR3 is 13 amino acids. The chain's CDR3 is CASSEQANQPQHF. The CDR3 nucleotides are TGTGCCAGCAGTGAACAGGCTAATCAGCCCCAGCATTTT.

Only a few counts were recorded for this clone. The rearrangement uses TRBV27 and TRBJ2-7; 8 nucleotides agree with TRBD1. The CDR3 spans 14 residues. Germline assignment: CDR1 MNHEY and CDR2 SMNVEV (reference sequence). Trimming at V came to 5 bases and at J to 2 bases, leaving 5 bases not matched to a gene. Here the CDR3 reads CASSRQGLAYEQYF. The CDR3 region has the DNA TGTGCCAGCAGTCGACAGGGGCTAGCCTACGAGCAGTACTTC.

The chain employs TRBV7-8 and TRBJ2-1, with TRBD2 identical over 7 bases. Germline CDR1 reads SGHVS; CDR2 reads FQNEAQ. The CDR3 contains 15 residues. The ends lost 1 base at V and 4 bases at J; junction bases unmatched: 4. DNA for the CDR3: TGTGCCAGCAGCTTAGGACTAGCCTCATACAATGAGCAGTTCTTC. Translation gives CASSLGLASYNEQFF.

This chain uses TRBV19 with TRBJ2-5; D is possibly TRBD1 (6 bases). This CDR3 has 14 residues. Germline-derived CDR1 and CDR2 are LNHDA and SQIVND (reference sequence). V gave up 3 bases and J gave up 1 base, with 9 bases separating them. CDR3 amino acids: CASSILQGQETQYF. Here the CDR3 DNA reads TGTGCCAGTAGTATTTTACAGGGCCAAGAGACCCAGTACTTC.

The chain couples TRBV9 to TRBJ2-5, with no clear D. The length of the CDR3 is 13 residues. The germline V gene has CDR1 SGDLS and CDR2 YYNGEE. Trimming shortened V by 3 bases and J by 4 bases, and 10 bases separated the two germline ends. The CDR3 DNA sequence: TGTGCCAGCAGCGACGGAGTGATAGAGACCCAGTACTTC. This translates into CASSDGVIETQYF.

The rearrangement uses TRBV7-8 and TRBJ1-1; D is possibly TRBD1 (6 bases). Germline V gene data show CDR1 as SGHVS and CDR2 as FQNEAQ. Deletions cut 3 bases from V and 1 base from J, with 12 bases between. The CDR3 extends over 15 amino acids. The CDR3 DNA follows: TGTGCCAGCAGCTTTGCCGGGACACCGAACACTGAAGCTTTCTTT. Its protein is CASSFAGTPNTEAFF.

This clone occurred a few times. The chain is built from TRBV5-4 and TRBJ1-2; no clear D. The CDR3 is made up of 12 amino acids. V was cut by 4 bases and J by 8 bases, with 12 bases left in between. CDR1 and CDR2 (germline): SGHNT, YYREEE (reference sequence). The CDR3: CASSPWEGGYTF. Here the CDR3 DNA reads TGTGCCAGCAGCCCTTGGGAGGGCGGCTACACCTTC.

The V gene is TRBV7-2, the J gene TRBJ2-1; 9 nucleotides match TRBD1. The CDR3 has 15 amino acids. V shed 1 base and J 2 bases; nucleotides not matched to a gene: 0. CDR1 SGHTA and CDR2 FQGNSA come from the germline V gene. For the CDR3, the DNA is TGTGCCAGCAGCTTAGGACAGGGGGCCTACAATGAGCAGTTCTTC. It encodes CASSLGQGAYNEQFF.

The J gene is TRBJ1-1, the V gene TRBV29-1; a possible D gene is TRBD1 (6 bases). V was trimmed by 6 bases and J by 6 bases, leaving 17 bases between them. The CDR3 totals 13 residues. The germline gives CDR1 SQVTM, CDR2 ANQGSEA. For the CDR3, the DNA is TGCAGCGTCTGGGGGCGAAATTCCGCTGAAGCTTTCTTT. It translates to CSVWGRNSAEAFF.